A single sample is the source of the 5 T cell receptor beta chains below, sequenced in a study of CD8 T cells in Susac syndrome. RNA totalling about 0.45 to 1 ug underwent reverse transcription with random hexamers. TCRdb used MiXCR to reprocess the immunoSEQ multiplex PCR reads, holding one entry per CDR3 protein. The table records approximately 300,000 distinct CDR3 sequences, approximately 91% of them present only once. Sequencing input: CD8+ T cells from PBMCs. Receptors originate from a human donor with multiple sclerosis.

The rearrangement uses TRBV12-3 or TRBV12-4 and TRBJ2-6; D gene unclear. Deletions cut 6 bases from V and 4 bases from J, with 13 bases between. The CDR3 extends over 15 amino acids. The CDR3 protein is CASSRTFSGANVLTF. Written as DNA, the CDR3 is TGTGCCAGCAGCCGGACCTTTTCAGGGGCCAACGTCCTGACTTTC.

The rearrangement joins TRBV27 to TRBJ1-2, with 10 positions matching TRBD1. CDR1 and CDR2 (germline): MNHEY, SMNVEV (reference sequence). The CDR3 covers 15 residues. Trimming took 5 bases from V and 7 from J; bases not matched to a gene: 10. The CDR3 loop is CASSIGDRGHGGYTF. The CDR3 region has the DNA TGTGCCAGCAGTATCGGAGACAGGGGGCATGGTGGCTACACCTTC.

The chain is built from TRBV4-2 and TRBJ2-7; D not resolved. V dropped 5 bases and J dropped 0 bases, with 11 bases sitting between them. The CDR3 spans 14 residues. The germline CDR1 and CDR2 sequences are LGHNA and YNFKEQ. CDR3 bases: TGTGCCAGCAGCTATATTCTTAGCTCCTACGAGCAGTACTTC. It specifies CASSYILSSYEQYF.

The chain uses TRBV5-1 and TRBJ1-1; D gene unclear. Looked up from germline, CDR1 is SGHRS and CDR2 is YFSETQ. V lost 0 bases and J lost 1, with 7 bases in between. This CDR3 contains 14 residues. The CDR3 region is CASSLESANTEAFF. Here the CDR3 DNA reads TGCGCCAGCAGCTTGGAATCGGCGAACACTGAAGCTTTCTTT.

In its sample, this clonotype was seen a few times. This chain uses TRBV19 with TRBJ1-1, with a possible D match to TRBD1 (5 bases). Germline V gene data show CDR1 as LNHDA and CDR2 as SQIVND (reference sequence). The V and J ends lost 6 bases and 3 bases respectively, with 14 bases between them. CDR3 size: 14 residues. The CDR3 loop reads CASSPGRGYTEAFF. DNA of the CDR3: TGTGCCAGTAGCCCGGGGCGGGGCTACACTGAAGCTTTCTTT. The full variable domain, completed using reference TRBV19 and TRBJ1-1, is DGGITQSPKYLFRKEGQNVTLSCEQNLNHDAMYWYRQDPGQGLRLIYYSQIVNDFQKGDIAEGYSVSREKKESFPLTVTSAQKNPTAFYLCASSPGRGYTEAFFGQGTRLTVV.